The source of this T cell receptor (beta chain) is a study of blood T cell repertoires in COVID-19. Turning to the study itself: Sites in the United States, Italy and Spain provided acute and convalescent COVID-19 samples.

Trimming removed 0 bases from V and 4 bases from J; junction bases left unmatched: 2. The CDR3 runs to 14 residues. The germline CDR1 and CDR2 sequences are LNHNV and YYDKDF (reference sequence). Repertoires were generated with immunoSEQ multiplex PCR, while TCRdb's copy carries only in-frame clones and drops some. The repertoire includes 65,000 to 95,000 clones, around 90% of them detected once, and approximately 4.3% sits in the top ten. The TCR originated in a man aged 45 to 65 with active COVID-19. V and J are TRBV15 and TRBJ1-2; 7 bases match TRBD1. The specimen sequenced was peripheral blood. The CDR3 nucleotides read TGTGCCACCAGCAGAGATCGGACAGGCTATGGCTACACCTTC. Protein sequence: CATSRDRTGYGYTF.